A single sample is the source of the 27 T cell receptor beta chains below, sequenced in a study of blood T cell repertoires in COVID-19. TCRdb's table, derived via immunoSEQ multiplex PCR, lists solely in-frame clones and lacks some. The sample includes about 170,000 clones, about 88% of them seen just once. Sample: peripheral blood. These receptors originate from a man aged 60-69 years with acute or convalescent COVID-19.

V usage is TRBV9 and J usage is TRBJ2-2; no firm D call. The CDR3 is 14 residues long. CDR1 and CDR2 (germline): SGDLS, YYNGEE. The germline V and J ends were trimmed by 1 base and 3 bases, with 7 bases remaining between them. The CDR3 nucleotides are TGTGCCAGCAGCGTAATAGAAGACACCGGGGAGCTGTTTTTT. This translates into CASSVIEDTGELFF.

On this clone itself: The junction departs from the called germline gene at one end, perhaps through a read error. The chain carries TRBV7-3 and TRBJ2-5; a possible D gene is TRBD2 (6 bases). CDR3 size: 16 residues. Germline-derived CDR1 and CDR2 are SGHTA and FQGTGA. The CDR3 coding sequence is TGTGCCAGCAGTTTAAGTGGGACTGCCGGGCAAGAGACCCAGTACTTC. It translates to CASSLSGTAGQETQYF.

The chain employs TRBV5-1 and TRBJ2-5; 9 bases fit TRBD2. Germline V lookup: CDR1 SGHRS, CDR2 YFSETQ. The junction had 5 bases not matched to a gene; V was cut back by 4 bases and J by 4 bases. CDR3 length equals 14 residues. The CDR3 loop is CASSPGTSLETQYF. The DNA for the CDR3 is TGCGCCAGCAGCCCCGGGACTAGCCTAGAGACCCAGTACTTC.

The CDR3 reads CASSFGQGIAYEQYV. In DNA form, the CDR3 reads TGTGCCAGCAGCTTTGGCCAGGGGATTGCCTACGAGCAGTACGTC. The chain recombines TRBV7-2 with TRBJ2-7, with D possibly being TRBD1 (6 bases). The CDR3 has 15 residues. Germline V gene lookup returns CDR1 SGHTA and CDR2 FQGNSA. V was clipped by 3 bases and J by 2 bases, with 14 bases between them.

This clone came up a few times. This chain joins TRBV27 and TRBJ1-1; 12 bases align to TRBD1. With 5 bases clipped from V and 8 bases from J, the junction kept 15 bases outside the gene matches. In germline, CDR1 is MNHEY, CDR2 SMNVEV (reference sequence). The CDR3 runs to 17 residues. The DNA for the CDR3 is TGTGCCAGCAGTATAAGGGACAGGGGGCGTATAAGGGCAGAAGCTTTCTTT. Its translation is CASSIRDRGRIRAEAFF.

This CDR3 reads CASSLAQANEQFF. The CDR3 DNA reads as TGTGCCAGCAGCTTAGCGCAAGCCAATGAGCAGTTCTTC. This chain joins TRBV7-2 and TRBJ2-1; D unresolved. The germline CDR1 and CDR2 sequences are SGHTA and FQGNSA. The germline V and J ends were trimmed by 0 bases and 6 bases, with 6 bases remaining between them. This CDR3 is built from 13 residues.

This clone was counted once. The V gene is TRBV29-1, the J gene TRBJ2-7, with 15 positions matching TRBD2. Germline loops: CDR1 SQVTM, CDR2 ANQGSEA. Trimming cost V 6 bases and J 4 bases; bases outside gene matches: 10. This CDR3 is 16 amino acids long. As DNA, the CDR3 is TGCAGCGTGGATGGACTAGCGGGAGGGCTAGGGTACGAGCAGTACTTC. Its translation is CSVDGLAGGLGYEQYF.

V and J are TRBV10-3 and TRBJ1-3; TRBD1 is a possible D gene (5 bases). V dropped 1 base and J dropped 4 bases, with 11 bases sitting between them. The CDR3 runs to 15 residues. Looked up from germline, CDR1 is ENHRY and CDR2 is SYGVKD. DNA of the CDR3: TGTGCCATCAGTGAGTTTGAGACAGCCGGAAACACCATATATTTT. Translation gives CAISEFETAGNTIYF.

V usage is TRBV28 and J usage is TRBJ1-2; tentative D call: TRBD1 (6 bases). Germline V CDR1 and CDR2: MDHEN, SYDVKM. The CDR3 extends over 12 amino acids. Trimming took 5 bases from V and 4 from J, leaving 8 bases between them. CDR3 sequence (DNA): TGTGCCAGCAGTCTGACAGGCTATGGCTACACCTTC. Residues: CASSLTGYGYTF.

The chain uses TRBV28 and TRBJ2-7; D may be TRBD1 (6 bases). V gave up 3 bases and J gave up 0 bases, with 18 bases separating them. The CDR3 consists of 17 residues. CDR1 MDHEN and CDR2 SYDVKM come from the germline V gene. The CDR3 sequence is CASSLVTGTQLSYEQYF. The CDR3 DNA sequence: TGTGCCAGCAGTTTGGTAACCGGGACACAGCTCTCCTACGAGCAGTACTTC.

J is TRBJ1-2 and V is TRBV5-6, with 8 bases matching TRBD1. Per the germline V gene, CDR1 is SGHDT and CDR2 is YYEEEE. J was trimmed by 4 bases and V by 4 bases; bases with no gene match: 12. The CDR3 runs 16 residues. The CDR3 DNA follows: TGTGCCAGCAGCAGGTCCGGGACAGGCGCACGCTATGGCTACACCTTC. This encodes CASSRSGTGARYGYTF.

V usage is TRBV3-1 (or the pseudogene TRBV3-2) and J usage is TRBJ1-6; D remains unclear. This CDR3 is 15 amino acids long. Trimming pared 2 bases from V and 14 bases from J, leaving 19 bases between. Germline values: CDR1 LGHDT, CDR2 YNNKEL (reference sequence). The CDR3 coding sequence is TGTGCCAGCAGCCAATTCGATGGGTCTCGAGGGACCCTCCACTTT. This encodes CASSQFDGSRGTLHF.

The gene calls are TRBV12-5 and TRBJ1-5; D is unresolved. Trimming took off 1 base at V and 7 bases at J, with 14 bases between the two ends. This CDR3 contains 15 residues. The germline V gene encodes CDR1 LGHNT and CDR2 FRNRAP. The CDR3 DNA reads TGTGCTAGTGGTTTGGGGACGGGGAGGGCCCAGCCCCAGCATTTT. Protein sequence: CASGLGTGRAQPQHF.

This chain links TRBV5-6 with TRBJ2-2, with 7 bases that match TRBD1. The germline V gene has CDR1 SGHDT and CDR2 YYEEEE. V was clipped by 5 bases and J by 7 bases; unmatched bases: 5. The CDR3 covers 13 residues. The CDR3 DNA is TGTGCCAGCAGACAGGGGAGAGTCGGGGAGCTGTTTTTT. This encodes CASRQGRVGELFF.

The chain links TRBV3-1 (or the pseudogene TRBV3-2) to TRBJ1-1; unclear D gene. Trimming took off 3 bases at V and 2 bases at J, with 7 bases between the two ends. The V gene's germline CDR1 is LGHDT and CDR2 YNNKEL (reference sequence). The CDR3 has 13 residues. The CDR3 sequence: CASSHRGNTEAFF. As DNA, the CDR3 is TGTGCCAGCAGCCATAGAGGTAACACTGAAGCTTTCTTT.

The rearrangement uses TRBV18 and TRBJ1-2; D might be TRBD1 (5 bases). Germline loops: CDR1 KGHSH, CDR2 LQKENI. Trimming removed 4 bases at V and 0 bases at J, with 12 bases between. There are 15 residues in the CDR3. Here the CDR3 DNA reads TGTGCCAGCTCACTAGACAGCGTCTCTAACTATGGCTACACCTTC. Residues: CASSLDSVSNYGYTF.

The chain carries TRBV6-5 and TRBJ1-1, with D perhaps TRBD1 (5 bases). From germline, CDR1 is MNHEY and CDR2 SVGAGI. The CDR3 length is 15 residues. V was trimmed by 7 bases and J by 4 bases, leaving 19 bases between them. DNA for the CDR3: TGTGCCAGCAAATTTTATACGGGGGGGAGCACTGAAGCTTTCTTT. It codes for CASKFYTGGSTEAFF.

This clone was seen once. The DNA for the CDR3 is TGCAGCGTTGAACAGGGGGCCCTTAAAGGGACTGAAGCTTTCTTT. It encodes CSVEQGALKGTEAFF. The chain carries TRBV29-1 and TRBJ1-1; 8 bases align to TRBD1. The V and J ends lost 2 bases and 5 bases, in that order; junction bases with no gene match: 10. The CDR3 runs to 15 residues. The germline gives CDR1 SQVTM, CDR2 ANQGSEA.

This chain joins TRBV6-6 and TRBJ2-5; D might be TRBD2 (6 bases). Germline V gene data show CDR1 as MNHNY and CDR2 as SVGAGI (reference sequence). V lost 8 bases to trimming and J lost 7 bases, with 26 bases between them. CDR3 length: 16 residues. CDR3 nucleotides: TGTGCCAGCCATAGACTCTTCCTAGGCGGGGAGGCGACCCAGTACTTC. Amino acid sequence: CASHRLFLGGEATQYF.

The chain employs TRBV4-1 and TRBJ1-2; 11 nucleotides line up with TRBD1. Unmatched junction bases numbered 8, after V lost 4 bases and J lost 4 bases. This CDR3 has 16 residues. CDR1 is MGHRA and CDR2 is YSYEKL in the germline V gene. The CDR3 DNA follows: TGCGCCAGCAGCCCCCAGGACAGGGGGCGAAGCTATGGCTACACCTTC. Encoded protein: CASSPQDRGRSYGYTF.

The V and J genes are TRBV19 and TRBJ2-2, with 8 bases that match TRBD1. This CDR3 is 17 amino acids long. V trimming: 7 bases; J trimming: 1 base; junction bases outside the gene matches: 11. Germline CDR1 reads LNHDA; CDR2 reads SQIVND (reference sequence). CDR3 protein: CASNPPGQAKNTGELFF. CDR3 DNA sequence: TGTGCCAGTAACCCCCCGGGACAGGCGAAGAACACCGGGGAGCTGTTTTTT.

This chain connects TRBV9 to TRBJ1-4, with D unresolved. The CDR3 is 17 amino acids. The V end was cut by 3 bases, the J end by 1 base, with 16 bases between. CDR1 and CDR2 from the germline V gene are SGDLS and YYNGEE. CDR3 region: CASSDTGRAGTNEKLFF. The CDR3 nucleotides read TGTGCCAGCAGCGACACCGGGAGGGCAGGAACTAATGAAAAACTGTTTTTT.

The rearrangement joins TRBV2 to TRBJ2-4; 7 bases are a match to TRBD1. CDR1 and CDR2 from the germline V gene are SNHLY and FYNNEI. The CDR3 runs 15 residues. Trimming cost V 5 bases and J 7 bases; bases outside gene matches: 11. The chain's CDR3 is CASSPFSDRDNIQYF. The CDR3, as DNA: TGTGCCAGCAGTCCCTTTTCCGACAGGGATAACATTCAGTACTTC. Full variable domain (missing parts from reference TRBV2 and TRBJ2-4): EPEVTQTPSHQVTQMGQEVILRCVPISNHLYFYWYRQILGQKVEFLVSFYNNEISEKSEIFDDQFSVERPDGSNFTLKIRSTKLEDSAMYFCASSPFSDRDNIQYFGAGTRLSVL.

A single count supports this clone. The chain uses TRBV24-1 and TRBJ1-5; maybe TRBD1 (6 bases). CDR1 and CDR2 (germline): KGHDR, SFDVKD. With 3 bases removed from V and 3 bases from J, the gap between germline ends came to 11 bases. CDR3 length equals 15 residues. The chain's CDR3 is CATSDPGHPNQPQHF. Written as DNA, the CDR3 is TGTGCCACCAGTGATCCGGGACATCCCAATCAGCCCCAGCATTTT.

The V and J genes are TRBV6-2 or TRBV6-3 and TRBJ1-1; no reliable D call. There are 13 residues in the CDR3. V was pared by 6 bases and J by 1 base, with 9 bases between. CDR1 and CDR2 (germline): MNHEY, SVGEGT. CDR3 loop: CASSYNKNTEAFF. The CDR3 DNA reads as TGTGCCAGCAGCTATAACAAGAACACTGAAGCTTTCTTT.

V and J are TRBV9 and TRBJ1-2, with a possible D match to TRBD1 (6 bases). Trimming removed 3 bases at V and 0 bases at J, with 21 bases between. Germline V gives CDR1 SGDLS, CDR2 YYNGEE. The CDR3 is 18 residues long. CDR3 coding DNA: TGTGCCAGCAGCGGGAACCGGGACACCCCCTTTGCTAACTATGGCTACACCTTC. Its protein product is CASSGNRDTPFANYGYTF.

The chain couples TRBV18 to TRBJ1-2; D ambiguous. The V end was cut by 6 bases, the J end by 7 bases, with 15 bases between. This CDR3 is 13 amino acids long. Germline loops: CDR1 KGHSH, CDR2 LQKENI. CDR3 sequence: CASSRSGSAGYTF. The CDR3 nucleotides are TGTGCCAGCTCGCGATCGGGGTCCGCTGGCTACACCTTC.